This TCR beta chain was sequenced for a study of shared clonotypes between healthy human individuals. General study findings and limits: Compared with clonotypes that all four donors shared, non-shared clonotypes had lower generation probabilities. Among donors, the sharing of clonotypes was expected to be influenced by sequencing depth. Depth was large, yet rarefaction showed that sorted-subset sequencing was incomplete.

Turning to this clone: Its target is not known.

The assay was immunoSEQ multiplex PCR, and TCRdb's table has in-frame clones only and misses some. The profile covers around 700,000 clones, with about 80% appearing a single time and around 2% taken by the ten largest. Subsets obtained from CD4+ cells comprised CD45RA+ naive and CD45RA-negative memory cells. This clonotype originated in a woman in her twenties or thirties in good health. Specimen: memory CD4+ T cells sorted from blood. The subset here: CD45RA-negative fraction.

The CDR3 sequence is CASQVGLGSTDTQYF. DNA of the CDR3: TGTGCCAGCCAGGTGGGACTAGGAAGCACAGATACGCAGTATTTT. The chain employs TRBV28 and TRBJ2-3; TRBD2 agrees at 8 bases. Germline CDR1 reads MDHEN; CDR2 reads SYDVKM. The CDR3 runs 15 residues. The V gene end was trimmed by 8 bases and the J gene end by 0 bases; junction bases not matched to a gene: 7.